These T cell receptor beta chains were read from a single sample in a study of response to subunit inactivated influenza vaccine. TCRdb called the RT-PCR reads again in MiXCR, with one record for every CDR3 protein. The data contain 710,000 or so distinct CDR3 sequences, around 16% of them seen just once; the ten biggest clones take up around 10%. The sequencing here drew on PBMCs from blood, taken 11 to 12 days after vaccination. The receptors here all came from a man aged 45-60 years who received an inactivated influenza vaccine. Both conserved end residues are part of each CDR3. The D gene is left open where the match is weak. The size entry is marked missing in some rows and otherwise reads once, few, many or a size class.

d_gene	v_gene	j_gene	abundance	len	CDR3aa	CDR3nt
.	TRBV20-1	TRBJ2-1	.	12	CSARDLYNEQFF	TGCAGTGCTAGGGATCTTTACAATGAGCAGTTCTTC
TRBD2	TRBV24-1	TRBJ2-1	few	21	CASSGTGVSGTSGRAYNEQFF	TGTGCCAGCTCCGGGACAGGGGTCTCCGGGACTAGCGGGAGGGCCTACAATGAGCAGTTCTTC
TRBD2	TRBV28	TRBJ2-1	few	16	CASNVPGGSSYNEQFF	TGTGCCAGCAACGTTCCGGGGGGTAGTTCCTACAATGAGCAGTTCTTC
.	TRBV28	TRBJ2-5	.	16	CASSFPPGRLGETQYF	TGTGCCAGCAGTTTCCCCCCAGGTCGTCTTGGAGAGACCCAGTACTTC
TRBD2	TRBV5-1	TRBJ2-1	.	24	CASSLGIPGLAGGPIRMDNNEQFF	TGCGCCAGCAGCTTGGGGATCCCGGGACTAGCGGGGGGGCCAATTCGCATGGACAACAATGAGCAGTTCTTC
TRBD1	TRBV15	TRBJ2-5	.	16	CATSSDDRGIQETQYF	TGTGCCACCAGCAGTGATGACAGGGGGATACAAGAGACCCAGTACTTC
.	TRBV18	TRBJ2-7	once	16	CASSPPSQSNIGEQYF	TGTGCCAGCTCACCACCCTCGCAAAGTAACATCGGCGAGCAGTACTTC
.	TRBV13	TRBJ2-1	few	12	CASSQAGVEQFF	TGTGCCAGCAGCCAGGCTGGGGTTGAGCAGTTCTTC
TRBD1	TRBV6-5	TRBJ2-3	.	15	CASSYGGQYTDTQYF	TGTGCCAGCAGTTACGGGGGACAGTACACAGATACGCAGTATTTT
TRBD2	TRBV5-1	TRBJ2-1	few	17	CASSLAVGLAEYNEQFF	TGCGCCAGCAGCTTGGCCGTGGGACTAGCGGAGTACAATGAGCAGTTCTTC
.	TRBV6-1	TRBJ2-2	.	14	CASSEADARGELFF	TGTGCCAGCAGTGAAGCAGACGCCAGGGGGGAGCTGTTTTTT
.	TRBV11-1	TRBJ2-1	.	14	CASSSGLIFNEQFF	TGTGCCAGCAGCTCGGGACTGATCTTCAATGAGCAGTTCTTC
.	TRBV5-1	TRBJ2-6	.	15	CASRPTSSGANVLTF	TGCGCCAGCCGGCCAACTAGCTCTGGGGCCAACGTCCTGACTTTC
.	TRBV7-3	TRBJ1-3	few	18	CASSLNRRRAATRNTIYF	TGTGCCAGCAGCTTAAATCGACGGCGGGCAGCCACGAGAAACACCATATATTTT
.	TRBV5-4	TRBJ2-1	.	15	CASSLWVSSYNEQFF	TGTGCCAGCAGCTTGTGGGTTAGCTCCTACAATGAGCAGTTCTTC
TRBD2	TRBV10-3	TRBJ2-1	.	16	CAISRLAGGFYNEQFF	TGTGCCATCAGTCGGTTAGCGGGAGGGTTTTACAATGAGCAGTTCTTC
.	TRBV11-1	TRBJ1-1	few	19	CASSLRWIGQPGLNTEAFF	TGTGCCAGCAGCTTACGGTGGATCGGACAGCCAGGCCTAAACACTGAAGCTTTCTTT
TRBD1	TRBV20-1	TRBJ2-3	many	13	CSSRQGATDTQYF	TGCAGTTCGAGACAGGGGGCTACAGATACGCAGTATTTT
.	TRBV20-1	TRBJ2-3	.	15	CSAKARGGRVDTQYF	TGCAGTGCTAAAGCTCGCGGGGGCCGGGTAGATACGCAGTATTTT
.	TRBV10-3	TRBJ2-1	.	12	CAISAGGSEQFF	TGTGCCATCAGTGCCGGGGGCAGTGAGCAGTTCTTC
.	TRBV7-9	TRBJ2-3	.	12	CASSTYGDKQYF	TGTGCCAGCAGCACGTACGGGGATAAGCAGTATTTT
.	TRBV10-3	TRBJ2-1	few	11	CAITEGDEQFF	TGTGCCATCACTGAGGGGGATGAGCAGTTCTTC
.	TRBV12-3/TRBV12-4	TRBJ2-3	many	17	CASSLAPQKGGTDTQYF	TGTGCCAGCAGTTTAGCTCCTCAAAAGGGTGGAACAGATACGCAGTATTTT
.	TRBV12-3/TRBV12-4	TRBJ2-1	.	10	CASAPDEQFF	TGTGCCAGCGCTCCCGATGAGCAGTTCTTC
TRBD1	TRBV11-2	TRBJ2-7	.	19	CASSFSRDRGQKLTYEQYF	TGTGCCAGCAGCTTTTCCCGGGACAGGGGGCAGAAGTTAACCTACGAGCAGTACTTC
.	TRBV4-3	TRBJ1-1	few	15	CASSRDALVNTEAFF	TGCGCCAGCAGCCGAGATGCACTGGTGAACACTGAAGCTTTCTTT
TRBD2	TRBV30	TRBJ2-7	.	15	CAWTPQLASGSEQYF	TGTGCCTGGACCCCGCAGTTGGCTAGCGGGAGCGAGCAGTACTTC
.	TRBV7-6	TRBJ2-2	many	13	CASSLDGPGELFF	TGTGCCAGCAGCTTGGACGGACCCGGGGAGCTGTTTTTT
.	TRBV4-2	TRBJ2-1	few	14	CASSRAAEHYEQFF	TGTGCCAGCAGTAGGGCAGCGGAGCACTATGAGCAGTTCTTC
.	TRBV14	TRBJ2-3	once	16	CASSHPSARDTDTQYF	TGTGCCAGCAGCCATCCTAGCGCCCGGGACACAGATACGCAGTATTTT
.	TRBV5-1	TRBJ2-2	few	14	CASSLRVNTGELFF	TGCGCCAGCAGCTTGAGGGTGAACACCGGGGAGCTGTTTTTT
TRBD2	TRBV5-6	TRBJ2-5	.	16	CASSLLLAGDRETQYF	TGTGCCAGCAGCTTGTTACTAGCGGGGGATAGGGAGACCCAGTACTTC
TRBD2	TRBV7-8	TRBJ2-3	few	16	CASSLGLAGFTDTQYF	TGTGCCAGCAGCTTAGGACTAGCGGGGTTCACAGATACGCAGTATTTT
.	TRBV7-9	TRBJ1-2	few	14	CASSGRSDVYGYTF	TGTGCCAGCAGCGGCAGGTCTGATGTGTATGGCTACACCTTC
TRBD1	TRBV6-2/TRBV6-3	TRBJ2-1	few	16	CASSYSSQGAYNEQFF	TGTGCCAGCAGTTACTCGAGTCAGGGGGCCTACAATGAGCAGTTCTTC
TRBD2	TRBV5-1	TRBJ2-2	.	18	CASSSGLAGASGTGELFF	TGCGCCAGCAGCTCTGGACTAGCGGGGGCTTCGGGCACCGGGGAGCTGTTTTTT
TRBD2	TRBV7-8	TRBJ2-5	many	16	CASRVGRGGRQETQYF	TGTGCCAGCAGGGTAGGGCGGGGGGGCCGGCAAGAGACCCAGTACTTC
.	TRBV12-3/TRBV12-4	TRBJ1-5	many	14	CASSLARSNQPQHF	TGTGCCAGCAGCTTAGCGCGGAGCAATCAGCCCCAGCATTTT
.	TRBV7-9	TRBJ2-1	few	15	CASSLETGGPNEQFF	TGTGCCAGCAGCTTAGAAACCGGAGGGCCAAATGAGCAGTTCTTC
.	TRBV28	TRBJ2-1	.	16	CASSFRYREPYNEQFF	TGTGCCAGCAGTTTTAGGTATCGGGAACCGTACAATGAGCAGTTCTTC